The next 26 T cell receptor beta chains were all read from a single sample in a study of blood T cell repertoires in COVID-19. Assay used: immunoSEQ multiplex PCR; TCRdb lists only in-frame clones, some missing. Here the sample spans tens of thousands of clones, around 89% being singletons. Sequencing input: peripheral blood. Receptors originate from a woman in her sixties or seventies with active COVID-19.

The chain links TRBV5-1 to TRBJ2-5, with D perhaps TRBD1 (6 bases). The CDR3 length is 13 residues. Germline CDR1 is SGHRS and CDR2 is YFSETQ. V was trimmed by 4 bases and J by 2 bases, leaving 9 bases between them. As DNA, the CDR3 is TGCGCCAGCAGCCTACAGGGTCAAGAGACCCAGTACTTC. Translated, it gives CASSLQGQETQYF.

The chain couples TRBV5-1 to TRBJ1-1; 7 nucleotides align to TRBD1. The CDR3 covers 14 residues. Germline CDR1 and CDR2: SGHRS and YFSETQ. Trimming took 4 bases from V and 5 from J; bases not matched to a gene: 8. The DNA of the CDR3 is TGCGCCAGCAGCGCAGGGGGTCAGTGGACTGAAGCTTTCTTT. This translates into CASSAGGQWTEAFF.

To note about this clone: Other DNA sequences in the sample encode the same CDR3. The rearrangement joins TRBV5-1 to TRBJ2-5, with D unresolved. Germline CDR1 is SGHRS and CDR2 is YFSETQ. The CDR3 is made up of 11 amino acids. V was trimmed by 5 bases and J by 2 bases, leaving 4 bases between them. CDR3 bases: TGCGCCAGCAGTCAACAAGAGACCCAGTACTTC. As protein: CASSQQETQYF.

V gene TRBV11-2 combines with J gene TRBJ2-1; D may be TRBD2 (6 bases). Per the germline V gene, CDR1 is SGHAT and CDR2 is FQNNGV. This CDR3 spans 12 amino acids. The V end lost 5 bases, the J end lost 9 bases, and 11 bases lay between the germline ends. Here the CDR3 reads CASSPSGVEQFF. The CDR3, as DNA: TGTGCCAGCAGCCCCTCGGGAGTTGAGCAGTTCTTC.

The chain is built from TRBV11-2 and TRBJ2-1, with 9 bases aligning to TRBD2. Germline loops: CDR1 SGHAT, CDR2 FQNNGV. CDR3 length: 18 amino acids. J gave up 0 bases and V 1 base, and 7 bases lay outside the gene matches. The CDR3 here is CASSLVGTSPSSYNEQFF. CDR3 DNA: TGTGCCAGCAGCTTAGTTGGGACTAGCCCGAGCTCCTACAATGAGCAGTTCTTC.

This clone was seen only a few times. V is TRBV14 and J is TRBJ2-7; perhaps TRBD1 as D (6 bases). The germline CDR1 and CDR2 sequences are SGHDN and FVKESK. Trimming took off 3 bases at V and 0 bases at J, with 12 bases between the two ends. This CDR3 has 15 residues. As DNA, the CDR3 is TGTGCCAGCAGCCATTCACAGGGCCTCTCCTACGAGCAGTACTTC. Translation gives CASSHSQGLSYEQYF.

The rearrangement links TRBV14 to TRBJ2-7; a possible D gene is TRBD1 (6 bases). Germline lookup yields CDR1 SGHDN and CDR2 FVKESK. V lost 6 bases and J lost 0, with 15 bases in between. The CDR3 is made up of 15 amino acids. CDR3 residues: CASSSQGLPSYEQYF. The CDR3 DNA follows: TGTGCCAGCAGTTCCCAGGGGCTCCCCTCCTACGAGCAGTACTTC.

CDR3 DNA sequence: TGTGCCAGCAGCCAAGAGGTCGGGTTCTATGGCTACACCTTC. This codes for CASSQEVGFYGYTF. The chain joins TRBV3-1 (or the pseudogene TRBV3-2) to TRBJ1-2, with D uncertain. Trimming stripped 0 bases from V and 4 bases from J, with 9 bases between. This CDR3 is 14 amino acids long. Per germline, CDR1 LGHDT and CDR2 YNNKEL (reference sequence).

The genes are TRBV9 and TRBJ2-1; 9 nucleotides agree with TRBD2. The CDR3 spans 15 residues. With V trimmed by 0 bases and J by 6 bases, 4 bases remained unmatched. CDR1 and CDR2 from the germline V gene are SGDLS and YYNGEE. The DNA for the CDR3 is TGTGCCAGCAGCGTAGGGGGCGGGGGGGCCAATGAGCAGTTCTTC. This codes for CASSVGGGGANEQFF.

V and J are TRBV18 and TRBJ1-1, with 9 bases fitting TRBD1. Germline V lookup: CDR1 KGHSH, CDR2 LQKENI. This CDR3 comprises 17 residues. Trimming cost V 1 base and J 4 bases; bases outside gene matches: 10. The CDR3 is CASSPLSTGGGGTEAFF. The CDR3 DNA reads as TGTGCCAGCTCACCACTTTCGACAGGGGGGGGAGGCACTGAAGCTTTCTTT.

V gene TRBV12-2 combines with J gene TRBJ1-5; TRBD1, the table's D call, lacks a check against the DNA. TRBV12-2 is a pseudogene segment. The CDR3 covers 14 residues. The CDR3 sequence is CASPSRGPRQPQHF. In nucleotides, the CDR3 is TGTGCAAGTCCTTCTAGGGGGCCGAGGCAGCCCCAGCATTTT.

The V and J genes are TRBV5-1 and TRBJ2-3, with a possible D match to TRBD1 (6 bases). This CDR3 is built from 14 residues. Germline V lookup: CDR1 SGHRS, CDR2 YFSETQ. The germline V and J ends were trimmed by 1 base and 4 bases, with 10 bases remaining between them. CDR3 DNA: TGCGCCAGCAGCTTGAGACAGGTCTCAGATACGCAGTATTTT. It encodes CASSLRQVSDTQYF.

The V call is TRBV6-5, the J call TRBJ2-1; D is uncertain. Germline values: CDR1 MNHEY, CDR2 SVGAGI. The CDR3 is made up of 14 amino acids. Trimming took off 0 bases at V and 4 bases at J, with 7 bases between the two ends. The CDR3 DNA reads TGTGCCAGCAGTTACTCGATCGGGTACAATGAGCAGTTCTTC. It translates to CASSYSIGYNEQFF.

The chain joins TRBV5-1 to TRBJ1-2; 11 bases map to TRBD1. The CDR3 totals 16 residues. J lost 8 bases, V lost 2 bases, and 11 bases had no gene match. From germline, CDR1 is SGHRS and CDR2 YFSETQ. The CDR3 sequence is CASSLDPGQGVAGYTF. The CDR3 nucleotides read TGCGCCAGCAGCTTAGACCCGGGACAGGGGGTGGCCGGCTACACCTTC.

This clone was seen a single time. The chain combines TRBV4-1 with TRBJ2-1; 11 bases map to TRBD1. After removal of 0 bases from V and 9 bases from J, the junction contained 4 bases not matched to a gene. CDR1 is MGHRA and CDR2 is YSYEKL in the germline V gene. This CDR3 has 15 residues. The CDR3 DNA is TGCGCCAGCAGCCAAGAAAGGACAGGGGGCGTTGAGCAGTTCTTC. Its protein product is CASSQERTGGVEQFF.

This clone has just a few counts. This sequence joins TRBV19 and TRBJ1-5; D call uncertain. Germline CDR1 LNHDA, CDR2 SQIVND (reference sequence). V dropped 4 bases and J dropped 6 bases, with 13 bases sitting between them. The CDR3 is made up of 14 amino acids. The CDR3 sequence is CASSSRVRAQPQHF. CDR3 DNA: TGTGCCAGTAGTAGTAGGGTGAGGGCTCAGCCCCAGCATTTT.

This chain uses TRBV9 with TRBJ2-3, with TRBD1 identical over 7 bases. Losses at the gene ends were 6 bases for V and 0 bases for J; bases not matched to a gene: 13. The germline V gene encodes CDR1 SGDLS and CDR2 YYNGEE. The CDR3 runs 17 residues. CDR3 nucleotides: TGTGCCAGCACCCAGGGGGACGCCTGGCGTAGCACAGATACGCAGTATTTT. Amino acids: CASTQGDAWRSTDTQYF.

CDR3 in DNA: TGTGCCAGCAGTGAATATGCGGGGAAGAGGACTGAAGCTTTCTTT. It codes for CASSEYAGKRTEAFF. This chain connects TRBV25-1 to TRBJ1-1, with D hard to call. Germline V CDR1 and CDR2: MGHDK, SYGVNS. V was trimmed by 0 bases and J by 5 bases, leaving 13 bases between them. The CDR3 has 15 residues.

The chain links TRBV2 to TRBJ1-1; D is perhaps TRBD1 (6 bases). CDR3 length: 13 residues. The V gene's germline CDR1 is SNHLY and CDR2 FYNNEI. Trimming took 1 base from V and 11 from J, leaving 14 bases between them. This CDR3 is CASSEGGGPWAFF. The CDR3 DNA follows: TGTGCCAGCAGTGAAGGGGGGGGGCCCTGGGCTTTCTTT.

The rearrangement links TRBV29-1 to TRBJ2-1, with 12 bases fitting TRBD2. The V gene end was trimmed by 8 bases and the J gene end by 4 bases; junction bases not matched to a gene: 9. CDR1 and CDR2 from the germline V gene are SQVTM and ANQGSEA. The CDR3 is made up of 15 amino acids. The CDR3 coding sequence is TGCAGCATTCTAGGACTAGCGGGATCTTACAATGAGCAGTTCTTC. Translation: CSILGLAGSYNEQFF.

The CDR3 here is CASSQPGQVSYNEQFF. CDR3 nucleotide sequence: TGCGCCAGCAGCCAGCCAGGACAGGTATCCTACAATGAGCAGTTCTTC. V gene TRBV4-3 combines with J gene TRBJ2-1; 7 bases are a match to TRBD1. Germline trimming cut 3 bases from V and 1 base from J; bases unmatched to any gene: 6. Germline V lookup: CDR1 LGHNA, CDR2 YSLEER. This CDR3 is built from 16 residues.

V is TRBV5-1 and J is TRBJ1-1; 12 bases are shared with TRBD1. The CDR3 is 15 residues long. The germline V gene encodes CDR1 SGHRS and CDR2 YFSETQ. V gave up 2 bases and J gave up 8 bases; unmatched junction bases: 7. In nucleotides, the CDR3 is TGCGCCAGCAGCTTAGACCGGGACAGGGGGCGCGAAGCTTTCTTT. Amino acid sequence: CASSLDRDRGREAFF.

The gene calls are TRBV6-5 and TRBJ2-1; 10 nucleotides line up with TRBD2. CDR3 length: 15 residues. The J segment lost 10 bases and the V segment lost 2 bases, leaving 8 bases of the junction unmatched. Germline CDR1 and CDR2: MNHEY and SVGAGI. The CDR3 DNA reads TGTGCCAGCAGTTACCGGACTAGCGGAGGGGTCGAGCAGTTCTTC. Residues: CASSYRTSGGVEQFF.

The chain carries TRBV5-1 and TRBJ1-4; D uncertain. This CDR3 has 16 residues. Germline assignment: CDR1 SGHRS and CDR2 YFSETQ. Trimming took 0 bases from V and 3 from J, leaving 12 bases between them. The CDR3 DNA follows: TGCGCCAGCAGCTTGGTTGGTCCCGCGGCTAATGAAAAACTGTTTTTT. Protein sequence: CASSLVGPAANEKLFF.

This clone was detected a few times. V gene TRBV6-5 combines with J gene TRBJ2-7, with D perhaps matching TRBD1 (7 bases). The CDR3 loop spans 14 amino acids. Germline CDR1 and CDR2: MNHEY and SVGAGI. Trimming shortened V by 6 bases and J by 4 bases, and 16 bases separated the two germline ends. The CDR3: CASSPNSGGYEQYF. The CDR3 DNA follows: TGTGCCAGCAGCCCGAACTCAGGGGGGTACGAGCAGTACTTC.

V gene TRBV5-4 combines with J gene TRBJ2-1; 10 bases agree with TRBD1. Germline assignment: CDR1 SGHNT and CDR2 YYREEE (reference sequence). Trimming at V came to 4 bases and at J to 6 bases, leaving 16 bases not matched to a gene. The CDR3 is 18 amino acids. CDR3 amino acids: CASSIHRDRGFGFNEQFF. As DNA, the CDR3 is TGTGCCAGCAGCATCCACCGGGACAGGGGCTTCGGCTTCAATGAGCAGTTCTTC.